The clone carrying this T cell receptor (beta chain) was seen a few times. The sample comes from a study of human T cells and chemical hapten exposure. Study-wide background: Mainly, slight library volume differences in the pool made TCR yields vary.

In the authors' methods: From approximately 25,000 to 650,000 TCRs were found per sample, with a median of roughly 89,000. TCRdb fed the RACE reads into MiXCR, producing one record per CDR3 protein. What appears here as the V and J calls and clone size reflects TCRdb's work, not the paper's. The sample includes more than 60,000 distinct CDR3 sequences, around 8.7% of them seen just once. The time point here: healthy volunteer bleed at 6 weeks. Unfractionated whole blood served as the source for total RNA extraction. The sequence was collected from a male donor in good health. Some clones in this sample may be carry-over from other donors' samples. The source material was whole blood.

The CDR3 DNA is TGTGCCAGCAGTTTATCGACCGTCCCAGATACGCAGTATTTT. Translation gives CASSLSTVPDTQYF. The chain joins TRBV27 to TRBJ2-3, with no clear D. The CDR3 extends over 14 amino acids. Per the germline V gene, CDR1 is MNHEY and CDR2 is SMNVEV (reference sequence). V shed 0 bases and J shed 4 bases, with 8 bases lying between them.